The TCR beta chain under discussion was sequenced for a study of T cell changes during pregnancy in multiple sclerosis. The CDR3 is made up of 14 amino acids. The germline V gene encodes CDR1 MNHEY and CDR2 SVGAGI. As to this clone: A read error may account for a junction end that differs from germline.

TCRdb's table, derived via immunoSEQ multiplex PCR, lists solely in-frame clones and lacks some. The sample shows tens of thousands of clones, just over 90% of them seen only once. The chain has TRBV6-5 and TRBJ1-1, with D maybe TRBD1 (6 bases). The receptor's source is a female donor with multiple sclerosis, enrolled in a pregnancy study. The sequenced sample was CD4+ T cells from peripheral blood mononuclear cells, obtained after pregnancy. This CDR3 reads CASSLTGWVTEASF. CDR3 DNA: TGTGCCAGCAGTCTTACAGGGTGGGTCACTGAAGCTTCCTTT.